The clone carrying this T cell receptor beta chain was counted only a few times. With 4 bases removed from V and 4 bases from J, the gap between germline ends came to 10 bases. Germline V gene lookup returns CDR1 MNHEY and CDR2 SMNVEV (reference sequence). CDR3 size: 13 residues. The record originates from a study of cytomegalovirus exposure and HLA in healthy donors. The PCR used 60 Vbeta and 13 Jbeta primers. TCRdb keeps only in-frame clones here, not all; method: immunoSEQ multiplex PCR. The sample lists over 30,000 clones, 75% to 90% seen once, with 5% to 6.5% in the top ten. The rearrangement links TRBV27 to TRBJ1-2; a possible D gene is TRBD1 (6 bases). Sequences were obtained from PBMCs. The sequence derives from a male donor in good health and CMV-seronegative. This CDR3 is CASSSRGTYGYTF. DNA for the CDR3: TGTGCCAGCAGTTCTAGGGGGACCTATGGCTACACCTTC.